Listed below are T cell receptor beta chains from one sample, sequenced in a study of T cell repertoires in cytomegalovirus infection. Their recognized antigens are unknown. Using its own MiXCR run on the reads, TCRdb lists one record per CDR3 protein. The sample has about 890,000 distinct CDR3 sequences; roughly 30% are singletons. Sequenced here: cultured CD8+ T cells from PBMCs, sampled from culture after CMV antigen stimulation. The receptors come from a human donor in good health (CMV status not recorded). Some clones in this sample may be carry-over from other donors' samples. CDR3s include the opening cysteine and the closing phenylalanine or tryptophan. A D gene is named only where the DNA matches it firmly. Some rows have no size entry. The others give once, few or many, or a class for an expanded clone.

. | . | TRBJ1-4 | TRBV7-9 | CASSFPYSEKLFF | TGTGCCAGCAGCTTCCCCTACAGCGAAAAACTGTTTTTT
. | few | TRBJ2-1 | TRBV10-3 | CAISESGQGKAIEQFF | TGTGCCATCAGTGAGTCAGGGCAGGGGAAGGCAATTGAGCAGTTCTTC
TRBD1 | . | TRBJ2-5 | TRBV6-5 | CASRRTGGVQETQYF | TGTGCCAGCAGGCGAACAGGGGGTGTACAAGAGACCCAGTACTTC
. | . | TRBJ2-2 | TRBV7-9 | CASSSAGAGTGELFF | TGTGCCAGCAGCAGCGCAGGTGCGGGCACCGGGGAGCTGTTTTTT
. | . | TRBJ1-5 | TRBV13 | CASSLGLGFNQPQHF | TGTGCCAGCAGCTTAGGCCTCGGATTCAATCAGCCCCAGCATTTT
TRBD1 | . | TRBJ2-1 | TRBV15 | CATSGLTGSSYNEQFF | TGTGCCACCAGCGGCTTGACAGGGAGCTCCTACAATGAGCAGTTCTTC
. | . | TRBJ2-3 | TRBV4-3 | CASSQDDPSSTDTQYF | TGCGCCAGCAGCCAAGATGATCCCTCAAGCACAGATACGCAGTATTTT
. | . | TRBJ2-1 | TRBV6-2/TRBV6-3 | CATLGANEQFF | TGTGCCACTCTGGGGGCCAATGAGCAGTTCTTC
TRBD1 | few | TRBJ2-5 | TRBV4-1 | CASSRGQGAEETQYF | TGCGCCAGCAGTCGAGGACAGGGGGCCGAGGAGACCCAGTACTTC
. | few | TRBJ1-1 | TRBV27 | CASSPREWGTEAFF | TGTGCCAGCAGTCCCAGGGAATGGGGCACTGAAGCTTTCTTT
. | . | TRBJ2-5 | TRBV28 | CACSSRAGGVGETQYF | TGTGCCTGCAGTTCCCGGGCCGGGGGAGTAGGAGAGACCCAGTACTTC
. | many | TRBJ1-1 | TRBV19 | CASSIDEGRGDTEAFF | TGTGCCAGTAGTATAGATGAGGGACGAGGAGACACTGAAGCTTTCTTT
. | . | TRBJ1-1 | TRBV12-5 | CASGLGTGSNTEAFF | TGTGCTAGTGGTTTGGGGACCGGATCGAACACTGAAGCTTTCTTT
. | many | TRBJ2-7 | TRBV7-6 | CASSEDSSSYEQYF | TGTGCCAGCAGCGAGGATTCCTCCTCCTACGAGCAGTACTTC
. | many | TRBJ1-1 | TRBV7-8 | CASSLVLGSEAFF | TGTGCCAGCAGCTTAGTTTTGGGATCTGAAGCTTTCTTT
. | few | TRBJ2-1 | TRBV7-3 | CASSPQGWNEQFF | TGTGCCAGCAGCCCACAGGGTTGGAATGAGCAGTTCTTC
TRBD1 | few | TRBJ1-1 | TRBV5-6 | CASSQGQGEAFF | TGTGCCAGCAGCCAAGGACAGGGGGAAGCTTTCTTT
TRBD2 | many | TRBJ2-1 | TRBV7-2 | CASSREGGTYNEQFF | TGTGCCAGCAGCCGGGAGGGGGGGACTTACAATGAGCAGTTCTTC
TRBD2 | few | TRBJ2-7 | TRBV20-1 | CSAPSGVIYEQYF | TGCAGTGCCCCTAGCGGGGTTATCTACGAGCAGTACTTC
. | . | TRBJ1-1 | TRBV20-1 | CSARRGWTEAFF | TGCAGTGCTAGACGCGGGTGGACTGAAGCTTTCTTT
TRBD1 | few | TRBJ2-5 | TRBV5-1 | CASSVPGQALEETQYF | TGCGCCAGCAGCGTACCGGGACAGGCACTTGAAGAGACCCAGTACTTC
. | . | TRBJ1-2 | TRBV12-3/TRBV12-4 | CASDTESNYGYTF | TGTGCCAGCGACACAGAGTCAAACTATGGCTACACCTTC
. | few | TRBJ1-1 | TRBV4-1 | CASSQESVGDTEAFF | TGCGCCAGCAGCCAAGAATCAGTCGGGGACACTGAAGCTTTCTTT
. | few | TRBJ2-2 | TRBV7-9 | CASSLPGAIGELFF | TGTGCCAGCAGCTTACCAGGGGCTATCGGGGAGCTGTTTTTT
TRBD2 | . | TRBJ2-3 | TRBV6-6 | CASSYTGLAGDSTDTQYF | TGTGCCAGCAGTTACACGGGACTAGCGGGAGATAGCACAGATACGCAGTATTTT
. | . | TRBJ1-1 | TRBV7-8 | CASSLGMGWSTEAFF | TGTGCCAGCAGCTTAGGGATGGGTTGGAGCACTGAAGCTTTCTTT
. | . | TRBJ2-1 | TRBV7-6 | CASSLQAGSYNEQFF | TGTGCCAGCAGCTTACAAGCGGGTTCCTACAATGAGCAGTTCTTC
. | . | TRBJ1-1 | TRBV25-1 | CASNRVDTEAFF | TGTGCCAGCAATCGGGTGGACACTGAAGCTTTCTTT
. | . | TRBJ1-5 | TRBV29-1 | CSVGRSNQPQHF | TGCAGCGTAGGACGGAGCAATCAGCCCCAGCATTTT
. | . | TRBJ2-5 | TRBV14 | CASSQDWGFGETQYF | TGTGCCAGCAGCCAAGACTGGGGCTTTGGGGAGACCCAGTACTTC
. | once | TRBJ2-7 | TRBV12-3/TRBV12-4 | CASSSLFSSSYEQYF | TGTGCCAGCAGTTCCCTTTTCAGTTCGTCCTACGAGCAGTACTTC
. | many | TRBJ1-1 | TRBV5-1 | CASSQDWGTEAFF | TGCGCCAGCAGCCAAGATTGGGGGACTGAAGCTTTCTTT
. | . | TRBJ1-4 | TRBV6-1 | CASKTVGRGIVPANEKLFF | TGTGCCAGCAAGACCGTAGGCAGGGGAATTGTACCGGCTAATGAAAAACTGTTTTTT
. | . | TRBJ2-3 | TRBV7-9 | CASSSDGRTQYF | TGTGCCAGCAGTTCTGATGGGAGGACGCAGTATTTT
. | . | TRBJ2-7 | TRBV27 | CASSGTGEQYF | TGTGCCAGCAGCGGTACGGGCGAGCAGTACTTC
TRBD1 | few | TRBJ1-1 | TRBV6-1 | CASTLGQGAGNTEAFF | TGTGCCAGCACCTTGGGACAGGGGGCAGGGAACACTGAAGCTTTCTTT
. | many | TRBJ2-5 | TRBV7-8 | CASSFFTEGEETQYF | TGTGCCAGCAGCTTCTTCACGGAGGGGGAAGAGACCCAGTACTTC
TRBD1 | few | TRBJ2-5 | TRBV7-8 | CASSLLDRAGETQYF | TGTGCCAGCAGCTTACTGGACAGGGCGGGGGAGACCCAGTACTTC
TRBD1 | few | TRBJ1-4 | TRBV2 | CASRGRQGGFPNEKLFF | TGTGCCAGCAGGGGAAGACAGGGAGGATTCCCTAATGAAAAACTGTTTTTT